Included here is one T cell receptor beta chain sequence, with context. Its target is not known. The data originate from a study of cytomegalovirus exposure and HLA in healthy donors. Study-wide results and limits: Some TCR beta chains (164 of them) were listed as cytomegalovirus-associated.

CDR1 is ENHRY and CDR2 is SYGVKD in the germline V gene. The CDR3 contains 15 residues. Unmatched junction bases numbered 5, after V lost 6 bases and J lost 1 base. PCR involved 60 Vbeta and 13 Jbeta primers. The assay was immunoSEQ multiplex PCR, and TCRdb's table has in-frame clones only and misses some. The profile shows 150,000 to 200,000 clones, around three quarters of them singletons. The source material was PBMCs. The rearrangement joins TRBV10-3 to TRBJ1-5, with 8 bases aligning to TRBD1. This clonotype was sampled from a woman in her 30s in good health and CMV-seropositive. CDR3 nucleotide sequence: TGTGCCATCAGAGAGGACAGGGAAAGCAATCAGCCCCAGCATTTT. Amino acid sequence: CAIREDRESNQPQHF.